This TCR beta chain was identified in a study of blood T cell repertoires in COVID-19. Study summary: There were acute and convalescent COVID-19 samples, and they came from the United States, Italy and Spain. In each case, the material was cDNA or gDNA derived from T cells, B-cell-depleted T cells, or PBMCs.

The authors' processing: Amplification of reference gene primers was used by the study to estimate nucleated cell counts. The protocol was immunoSEQ multiplex PCR, while the TCRdb copy is restricted to in-frame clones and leaves out a portion. From that table come the V and J calls and clone size; the DNA was used to work out D and trimming. The sample has around 230,000 clones, approximately 85% seen once. Germline CDR1 and CDR2: SGHDT and YYEEEE. Trimming took 4 bases from V and 1 from J; bases not matched to a gene: 4. The length of the CDR3 is 14 residues. Specimen: peripheral blood. The TCR was taken from a woman aged 60-70 years with active or convalescent COVID-19. The chain recombines TRBV5-6 with TRBJ2-7, with 8 bases lining up with TRBD1. DNA for the CDR3: TGTGCCAGCAGCACGCGACAGGGGTCCTACGAGCAGTACTTC. It encodes CASSTRQGSYEQYF.